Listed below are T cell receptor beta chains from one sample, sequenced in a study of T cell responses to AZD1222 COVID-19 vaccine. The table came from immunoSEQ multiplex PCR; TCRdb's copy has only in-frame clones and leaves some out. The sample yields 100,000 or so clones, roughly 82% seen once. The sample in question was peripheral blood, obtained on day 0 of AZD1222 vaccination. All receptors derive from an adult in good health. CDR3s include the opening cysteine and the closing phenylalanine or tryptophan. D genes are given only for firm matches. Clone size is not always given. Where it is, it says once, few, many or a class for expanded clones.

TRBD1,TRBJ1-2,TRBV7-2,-,TGTGCCAGCAGCCAAACCATGGGACAGGGATGGCGCTATGGCTACACCTTC,CASSQTMGQGWRYGYTF
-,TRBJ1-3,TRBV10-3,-,TGTGCCATCAGGCCCGCAGGGGAGTCTGGAAACACCATATATTTT,CAIRPAGESGNTIYF
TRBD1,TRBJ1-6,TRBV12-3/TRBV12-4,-,TGTGCCAGCAGGGGGACAGGTCGATCACCCCTCCACTTT,CASRGTGRSPLHF
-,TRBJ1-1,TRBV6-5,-,TGTGCCAGCAGTTCCTCGTCCCCACTACCGAACACTGAAGCTTTCTTT,CASSSSSPLPNTEAFF
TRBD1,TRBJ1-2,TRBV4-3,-,TGCGCCAGCAGCCAAGAGAGGGGGCATGGCTACACCTTC,CASSQERGHGYTF
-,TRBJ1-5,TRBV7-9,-,TGTGCCAGCAGCTTAGCGGTGGCAGGACTAAATCAGCCCCAGCATTTT,CASSLAVAGLNQPQHF
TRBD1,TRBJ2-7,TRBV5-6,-,TGTGCCAGCAGCCCCGTGACAGGGGGCCTGGGTTTCGGGCAGTACTTC,CASSPVTGGLGFGQYF
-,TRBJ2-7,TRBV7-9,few,TGTGCCAGCAGCCCCTTTGGCGACGAGCAGTACTTC,CASSPFGDEQYF
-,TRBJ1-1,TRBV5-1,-,TGCGCCAGCAGCTTGGGTATTTGGCAGGGCCCGCTGGGGAACACTGAAGCTTTCTTT,CASSLGIWQGPLGNTEAFF
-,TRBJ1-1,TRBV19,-,TGTGCCAGTAGTATACCCGGGGCGAACACTGAAGCTTTCTTT,CASSIPGANTEAFF
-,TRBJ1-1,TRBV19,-,TGTGCCAGTACCGATCCGGGACGTCGAACTGAAGCTTTCTTT,CASTDPGRRTEAFF
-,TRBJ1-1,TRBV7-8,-,TGTGCCAGCAGCCTGGTGTTAAGGGCTGAAGCTTTCTTT,CASSLVLRAEAFF
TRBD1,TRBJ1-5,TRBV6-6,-,TGTGCCAGCAGTCCGAGACCTCCCGGACAGGGGGTTCTGCCCCAGCATTTT,CASSPRPPGQGVLPQHF
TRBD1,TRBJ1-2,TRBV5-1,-,TGCGCCAGCAGCTTGGGACAGGGTGGCTATGGCTACACCTTC,CASSLGQGGYGYTF
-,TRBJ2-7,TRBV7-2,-,TGTGCCAGCAGCTTACCACGGGGTACTGGTAACGAGCAGTACTTC,CASSLPRGTGNEQYF
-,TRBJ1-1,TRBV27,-,TGTGCCAGCAGCCCCACTGGGGGGGCCGGCACTGAAGCTTTCTTT,CASSPTGGAGTEAFF
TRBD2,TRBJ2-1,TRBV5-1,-,TGCGCCAGCAGCTTGGGGCGGACTAGCGACAATGAGCAGTTCTTC,CASSLGRTSDNEQFF
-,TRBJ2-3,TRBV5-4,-,TGTGCCAGCAGCTTGACTAGCACAGATACGCAGTATTTT,CASSLTSTDTQYF
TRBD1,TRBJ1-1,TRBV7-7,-,TGTGCCAGCAGTAGGGACAGGGGCTCTGAAGCTTTCTTT,CASSRDRGSEAFF
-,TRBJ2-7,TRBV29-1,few,TGCAGCGTGATGGGGTCCTACGAGCAGTACTTC,CSVMGSYEQYF
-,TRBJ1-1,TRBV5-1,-,TGCGCCAGCAGCTTTGAGGGAACTGAAGCTTTCTTT,CASSFEGTEAFF